This T cell receptor (beta chain) is drawn from a study of blood T cell dynamics during melanoma immunotherapy. Study-level information: Metastatic melanoma patients received first-line pembrolizumab or nivolumab plus ipilimumab.

Time point: week 3, after first cycle of checkpoint inhibitor. Samples come from before therapy and from week 3 after the first blockade cycle. Response was assessed by RECIST 1.1 at 12 weeks, except a couple of rapid progressors. Patients had no prior systemic cancer treatment, immunosuppressants or other active cancers. The method was immunoSEQ multiplex PCR; TCRdb's version includes in-frame clones alone and lacks a portion of them. The sample has more than 8,500 clones; nearly 90% are singletons. The sequence came from a human donor with melanoma. This sample comprised blood, obtained from a patient treated with checkpoint blockade.

The CDR3 region is CASRELAGGPHTGELFF. The CDR3 DNA is TGTGCTAGCAGAGAATTAGCGGGAGGGCCCCACACCGGGGAGCTGTTTTTT. The chain recombines TRBV12-5 with TRBJ2-2; TRBD2 aligns across 11 bases. The V gene's germline CDR1 is LGHNT and CDR2 FRNRAP. Trimming removed 9 bases from V and 3 bases from J; junction bases left unmatched: 12. CDR3 size: 17 residues.